The 18 T cell receptor beta chains below come from one sample, sequenced in a study of blood T cell repertoires in COVID-19. TCRdb's table, derived via immunoSEQ multiplex PCR, lists solely in-frame clones and lacks some. The sample carries under 450,000 clones, more than 70% recorded once. The sequencing sample was made of PBMCs or T cells enriched from blood (not recorded which). The receptor source for this set is a man aged 30 to 39 who had recovered from COVID-19.

V gene TRBV9 combines with J gene TRBJ1-5, with D possibly matching TRBD1 (6 bases). CDR3 length equals 13 residues. V lost 7 bases to trimming and J lost 7 bases, with 15 bases between them. Per germline, CDR1 SGDLS and CDR2 YYNGEE. In DNA form, the CDR3 reads TGTGCCAGCGCCTCAGGGGCCGGGCAGCCCCAGCATTTT. Protein product: CASASGAGQPQHF.

This clone was counted once. The chain recombines TRBV5-1 with TRBJ1-2; D is perhaps TRBD1 (5 bases). The CDR3 extends over 15 amino acids. Germline CDR1 reads SGHRS; CDR2 reads YFSETQ. Trimming shortened V by 4 bases and J by 4 bases, and 17 bases separated the two germline ends. In nucleotides, the CDR3 is TGCGCCAGCAGCCGCCACAGGCTATGGGGCTATGGCTACACCTTC. It encodes CASSRHRLWGYGYTF.

This clone was counted between two and nine times. This chain uses TRBV4-1 with TRBJ1-6, with D possibly matching TRBD1 (5 bases). The V end was cut by 0 bases, the J end by 9 bases, with 12 bases between. Germline CDR1 and CDR2: MGHRA and YSYEKL. The CDR3 totals 15 residues. The CDR3 region is CASSQETRGPSPLHF. CDR3 DNA sequence: TGCGCCAGCAGCCAAGAAACGCGGGGACCTTCACCCCTCCACTTT.

This clone was seen only a few times. This chain links TRBV7-9 with TRBJ1-1; D possibly corresponds to TRBD1 (6 bases). Germline CDR1 and CDR2: SEHNR and FQNEAQ (reference sequence). Trimming shortened V by 10 bases and J by 0 bases, and 18 bases separated the two germline ends. This CDR3 spans 15 amino acids. As DNA, the CDR3 is TGTGCCACCCTTAGCCAGGGGCTCATGAACACTGAAGCTTTCTTT. As protein: CATLSQGLMNTEAFF.

This clone occurred once. This rearrangement joins TRBV5-1 to TRBJ2-7; the match to TRBD1 covers 11 bases. With V trimmed by 4 bases and J by 5 bases, 5 bases remained unmatched. The CDR3 consists of 14 residues. Germline CDR1 and CDR2: SGHRS and YFSETQ. The CDR3 region has the DNA TGCGCCAGCAGCCCGGACAGGGGGCGAAACGAGCAGTACTTC. Its translation: CASSPDRGRNEQYF.

The chain recombines TRBV18 with TRBJ2-2, with 8 bases matching TRBD1. Germline CDR1 reads KGHSH; CDR2 reads LQKENI. This CDR3 region has 16 residues. V dropped 2 bases and J dropped 4; count of bases not matched to a gene: 6. In nucleotides, the CDR3 is TGTGCCAGCTCACCAGGACAGGGTTTATCCACCGGGGAGCTGTTTTTT. Translating gives CASSPGQGLSTGELFF.

CDR3 amino acids: CASSQDPSGNTEAFF. DNA for the CDR3: TGCGCCAGCAGCCAAGATCCTTCGGGGAACACTGAAGCTTTCTTT. This chain links TRBV4-1 with TRBJ1-1, with unresolved D. The V and J ends lost 0 bases and 1 base respectively, with 9 bases between them. Germline V gives CDR1 MGHRA, CDR2 YSYEKL. This CDR3 has 15 amino acids.

This sequence joins TRBV7-8 and TRBJ2-5; D ambiguous. The germline CDR1 and CDR2 sequences are SGHVS and FQNEAQ. The CDR3 length is 12 residues. Trimming stripped 1 base from V and 5 bases from J, with 5 bases between. CDR3 in DNA: TGTGCCAGCAGCTTAGGAGAGGAGACCCAGTACTTC. Translation gives CASSLGEETQYF.

This clone has only a few counts. The chain links TRBV6-5 to TRBJ2-7; 8 bases map to TRBD2. CDR1 MNHEY and CDR2 SVGAGI come from the germline V gene. The CDR3 consists of 15 residues. The ends lost 5 bases at V and 1 base at J; junction bases unmatched: 7. The CDR3 region is CASSPPGGRSYEQYF. In DNA, the CDR3 is TGTGCCAGCAGTCCCCCGGGGGGGCGATCCTACGAGCAGTACTTC.

The V gene is TRBV10-3, the J gene TRBJ1-1; a possible D gene is TRBD1 (5 bases). Trimming stripped 6 bases from V and 5 bases from J, with 13 bases between. There are 13 residues in the CDR3. Germline values: CDR1 ENHRY, CDR2 SYGVKD. The CDR3 loop is CAIRQASGTEAFF. CDR3 nucleotides: TGTGCCATCAGACAGGCTTCCGGGACTGAAGCTTTCTTT.

The chain has TRBV2 and TRBJ2-3; D call uncertain. The V gene's germline CDR1 is SNHLY and CDR2 FYNNEI. This CDR3 contains 13 residues. Trimming left V 4 bases short and J 1 base short, with 6 bases between. CDR3 loop: CASSATGTDTQYF. The CDR3 nucleotides are TGTGCCAGCAGTGCTACCGGCACAGATACGCAGTATTTT.

V gene TRBV24-1 combines with J gene TRBJ1-5; possibly TRBD1 for D (5 bases). This CDR3 spans 14 amino acids. The ends were cut back, 9 bases at V and 3 bases at J, with 14 bases in the middle. Germline-derived CDR1 and CDR2 are KGHDR and SFDVKD. The chain's CDR3 is CATPSKGPNQPQHF. DNA for the CDR3: TGTGCCACCCCGAGCAAGGGGCCCAATCAGCCCCAGCATTTT.

The chain combines TRBV6-5 with TRBJ2-7; D unresolved. V gave up 9 bases and J gave up 5 bases, with 17 bases separating them. The CDR3 spans 13 residues. The germline gives CDR1 MNHEY, CDR2 SVGAGI. The CDR3 here is CARPWYGQHEQYF. The DNA of the CDR3 is TGTGCCAGGCCATGGTATGGGCAGCACGAGCAGTACTTC.

The chain has TRBV29-1 and TRBJ2-1; 8 bases are a match to TRBD1. CDR3 length: 12 amino acids. Germline values: CDR1 SQVTM, CDR2 ANQGSEA. Trimming cost V 6 bases and J 9 bases; bases outside gene matches: 7. CDR3 coding DNA: TGCAGCGTAGGACAGGGATTGGGTGAGCAGTTCTTC. This codes for CSVGQGLGEQFF.

The rearrangement uses TRBV27 and TRBJ2-3; a weak D match, TRBD2 (5 bases). The CDR3 runs to 13 residues. Deletions cut 6 bases from V and 6 bases from J, with 13 bases between. Per the germline V gene, CDR1 is MNHEY and CDR2 is SMNVEV (reference sequence). CDR3 coding DNA: TGTGCCAGCAGGCCCGGACTGATGGATACGCAGTATTTT. As protein: CASRPGLMDTQYF.

Of note for this clone: A junction end diverges from the germline sequence, so it may reflect a read error. The rearrangement joins TRBV4-3 to TRBJ2-5; D gene unclear. CDR1 and CDR2 from the germline V gene are LGHNA and YSLEER. This CDR3 spans 13 amino acids. CDR3 in amino acids: CASSPTRYSGMDF. The DNA of the CDR3 is TGCGCCAGCAGCCCGACCCGATATTCAGGCATGGACTTC.

The chain is built from TRBV20-1 and TRBJ1-2, with unresolved D. Deletions cut 3 bases from V and 5 bases from J, with 7 bases between. Germline V CDR1 and CDR2: DFQATT, SNEGSKA (reference sequence). The CDR3 is 11 residues long. The CDR3 reads CSARSVYGYTF. CDR3 DNA: TGCAGTGCTAGGTCCGTTTATGGCTACACCTTC.

V is TRBV18 and J is TRBJ1-4, with D hard to call. Per germline, CDR1 KGHSH and CDR2 LQKENI. The V gene lost 6 bases and the J gene lost 5 bases, with 13 bases spanning the gap. The CDR3 has 14 amino acids. The CDR3 is CASSGGPRNEKLFF. In DNA form, the CDR3 reads TGTGCCAGCTCGGGAGGTCCGCGGAATGAAAAACTGTTTTTT.